This entry lists 29 T cell receptor beta chains sequenced from one sample in a study of blood T cell repertoires in COVID-19. Profiled with immunoSEQ multiplex PCR; TCRdb holds only in-frame clones, not every one. Of 300,000 to 400,000 clones in the sample, 85% to 90% were seen once. Sequencing was carried out using peripheral blood. The receptors originated from a woman aged 45-65 years with COVID-19, enrolled during active disease.

This clone was seen a handful of times. The rearrangement joins TRBV6-5 to TRBJ2-3; 10 positions match TRBD1. V trimming: 6 bases; J trimming: 5 bases; junction bases outside the gene matches: 8. CDR3 length equals 15 residues. The germline V gene encodes CDR1 MNHEY and CDR2 SVGAGI. The CDR3 loop reads CASRLMGQGKDTQYF. The CDR3 coding sequence is TGTGCCAGCAGGCTAATGGGACAGGGGAAAGATACGCAGTATTTT.

The rearrangement uses TRBV12-5 and TRBJ2-1; 11 nucleotides line up with TRBD2. Germline assignment: CDR1 LGHNT and CDR2 FRNRAP. This CDR3 is built from 16 residues. Trimming removed 6 bases from V and 2 bases from J; junction bases left unmatched: 6. The CDR3 loop reads CASGSGLAAPYNEQFF. The DNA for the CDR3 is TGTGCTAGTGGATCGGGACTAGCGGCTCCCTACAATGAGCAGTTCTTC.

The DNA of the CDR3 is TGTGCCAGCAGCTTAGGATTTATCGGGGTCACCGGGGAGCTGTTTTTT. This sequence encodes CASSLGFIGVTGELFF. This chain uses TRBV13 with TRBJ2-2; possibly TRBD2 for D (5 bases). This CDR3 has 16 amino acids. Trimming shortened V by 0 bases and J by 4 bases, and 12 bases separated the two germline ends. Per the germline V gene, CDR1 is PRHDT and CDR2 is FYEKMQ (reference sequence).

V usage is TRBV5-1 and J usage is TRBJ2-7; maybe TRBD2 (6 bases). CDR1 is SGHRS and CDR2 is YFSETQ in the germline V gene. The CDR3 is 14 residues long. V was cut by 1 base and J by 3 bases, with 11 bases left in between. The CDR3 DNA is TGCGCCAGCAGCTTGTACGGGAGAGTCTACGAGCAGTACTTC. The encoded protein is CASSLYGRVYEQYF.

The gene calls are TRBV7-8 and TRBJ2-3; 7 nucleotides line up with TRBD1. CDR3 length equals 14 residues. CDR1 is SGHVS and CDR2 is FQNEAQ in the germline V gene. J lost 4 bases, V lost 4 bases, and 5 bases had no gene match. DNA of the CDR3: TGTGCCAGCAGCTACCGACAGGGCCCAGATACGCAGTATTTT. It yields the protein CASSYRQGPDTQYF. The full variable domain, completed using reference TRBV7-8 and TRBJ2-3, is GAGVSQSPRYKVAKRGQDVALRCDPISGHVSLFWYQQALGQGPEFLTYFQNEAQLDKSGLPSDRFFAERPEGSVSTLKIQRTQQEDSAVYLCASSYRQGPDTQYFGPGTRLTVL.

The chain recombines TRBV7-2 with TRBJ1-5; D may be TRBD1 (5 bases). With 5 bases removed from V and 7 bases from J, the gap between germline ends came to 18 bases. This CDR3 is 15 amino acids long. The V gene's germline CDR1 is SGHTA and CDR2 FQGNSA. The CDR3: CASSLPGGGPQPQHF. In DNA, the CDR3 is TGTGCCAGCAGCCTTCCGGGGGGGGGTCCCCAGCCCCAGCATTTT.

The chain couples TRBV2 to TRBJ1-5; D is perhaps TRBD1 (5 bases). V dropped 9 bases and J dropped 3 bases, with 18 bases sitting between them. The CDR3 is 15 amino acids. Germline V gene data show CDR1 as SNHLY and CDR2 as FYNNEI. The CDR3 is CASGAAPGINQPQHF. The DNA of the CDR3 is TGTGCCAGTGGGGCCGCCCCAGGGATCAATCAGCCCCAGCATTTT.

The chain recombines TRBV19 with TRBJ2-3; 11 nucleotides align to TRBD2. This CDR3 comprises 16 residues. V shed 6 bases, J shed 1 base, and the junction held 6 bases outside the gene matches. Germline assignment: CDR1 LNHDA and CDR2 SQIVND (reference sequence). CDR3 in DNA: TGTGCCAGTAGGGATTCGGGACTAGCGGGCACAGATACGCAGTATTTT. Protein: CASRDSGLAGTDTQYF.

CDR3 DNA: TGTGCCAGCAGCCAAGGCGGGAGGCGGACCGGGGAGCTGTTTTTT. Translation gives CASSQGGRRTGELFF. The chain employs TRBV3-1 (or the pseudogene TRBV3-2) and TRBJ2-2; 8 bases line up with TRBD2. The CDR3 has 15 amino acids. Germline CDR1 reads LGHDT; CDR2 reads YNNKEL (reference sequence). The junction had 3 bases not matched to a gene; V was cut back by 1 base and J by 5 bases.

The CDR3 loop reads CASSSTSGSYNEQFF. CDR3 DNA: TGTGCCAGCAGCTCAACTAGCGGGAGCTACAATGAGCAGTTCTTC. This sequence joins TRBV11-2 and TRBJ2-1; 11 bases line up with TRBD2. V was clipped by 4 bases and J by 3 bases; unmatched bases: 2. This CDR3 contains 15 residues. Germline values: CDR1 SGHAT, CDR2 FQNNGV.

A few counts support this clone. Here the CDR3 DNA reads TGTGCCAGCAGCGTCAGCGGAGCAACAGATACGCAGTATTTT. As protein: CASSVSGATDTQYF. The chain employs TRBV11-3 and TRBJ2-3, with D perhaps matching TRBD2 (5 bases). The V gene's germline CDR1 is SGHNT and CDR2 YENEEA. With 5 bases removed from V and 3 bases from J, the gap between germline ends came to 12 bases. The length of the CDR3 is 14 residues. Complete variable domain (other parts from reference TRBV11-3 and TRBJ2-3): EAGVVQSPRYKIIEKKQPVAFWCNPISGHNTLYWYLQNLGQGPELLIRYENEEAVDDSQLPKDRFSAERLKGVDSTLKIQPAELGDSAVYLCASSVSGATDTQYFGPGTRLTVL.

The V gene is TRBV5-4, the J gene TRBJ2-5; TRBD2 aligns across 11 bases. The germline CDR1 and CDR2 sequences are SGHNT and YYREEE (reference sequence). The CDR3 runs to 17 residues. V shed 0 bases, J shed 2 bases, and the junction held 6 bases outside the gene matches. The chain's CDR3 is CASSLGLLAGGQETQYF. CDR3 nucleotides: TGTGCCAGCAGCTTGGGCCTCCTAGCGGGAGGACAAGAGACCCAGTACTTC.

The chain combines TRBV30 with TRBJ1-2; no clear D. The CDR3 spans 11 residues. From germline, CDR1 is GTSNPN and CDR2 SVGIG (reference sequence). V was cut by 5 bases and J by 8 bases, with 12 bases left in between. The DNA for the CDR3 is TGTGCCTGGTCTGAGGGCGAGGGCTACACCTTC. This sequence encodes CAWSEGEGYTF.

The rearrangement joins TRBV12-3 or TRBV12-4 to TRBJ2-1, with D tentatively TRBD2 (6 bases). Trimming left V 3 bases short and J 9 bases short, with 12 bases between. The CDR3 runs 13 residues. The CDR3 sequence is CASSLGGNREQFF. In nucleotides, the CDR3 is TGTGCCAGCAGTTTGGGCGGGAACCGTGAGCAGTTCTTC.

This clone was observed a few times. V gene TRBV30 combines with J gene TRBJ1-1; 7 bases map to TRBD1. The germline V gene has CDR1 GTSNPN and CDR2 SVGIG (reference sequence). Germline trimming cut 0 bases from V and 5 bases from J; bases unmatched to any gene: 6. The CDR3 covers 14 residues. The CDR3 is CAWSVPTGRTEAFF. DNA for the CDR3: TGTGCCTGGAGTGTCCCGACAGGGAGAACTGAAGCTTTCTTT.

The chain has TRBV7-9 and TRBJ2-1; TRBD2 matches at 7 bases. With V trimmed by 5 bases and J by 9 bases, 13 bases remained unmatched. The CDR3 has 15 residues. Looked up from germline, CDR1 is SEHNR and CDR2 is FQNEAQ (reference sequence). The CDR3 loop is CASSPGGRASREQFF. The CDR3 nucleotides are TGTGCCAGCAGCCCCGGGGGGAGGGCCTCTCGTGAGCAGTTCTTC.

The rearrangement joins TRBV5-1 to TRBJ2-7; TRBD1 matches 9 bases. After removal of 4 bases from V and 2 bases from J, the junction contained 4 bases not matched to a gene. The V gene's germline CDR1 is SGHRS and CDR2 YFSETQ. The CDR3 length is 14 residues. CDR3 nucleotide sequence: TGCGCCAGCAGCACGGGGACAGGGACCTACGAGCAGTACTTC. Encoded protein: CASSTGTGTYEQYF. Full variable domain (missing parts from reference TRBV5-1 and TRBJ2-7): KAGVTQTPRYLIKTRGQQVTLSCSPISGHRSVSWYQQTPGQGLQFLFEYFSETQRNKGNFPGRFSGRQFSNSRSEMNVSTLELGDSALYLCASSTGTGTYEQYFGPGTRLTVT.

The chain's CDR3 is CASSSLLGAGSNEQFF. DNA of the CDR3: TGTGCCAGCAGCTCCCTCCTAGGGGCTGGGTCGAATGAGCAGTTCTTC. The gene calls are TRBV7-2 and TRBJ2-1, with a weak D call TRBD1 (5 bases). This CDR3 is built from 16 residues. The V end lost 4 bases, the J end lost 7 bases, and 20 bases lay between the germline ends. Germline CDR1 is SGHTA and CDR2 is FQGNSA. The full variable domain, in which reference TRBV7-2 and TRBJ2-1 provide the parts outside the CDR3, is GAGVSQSPSNKVTEKGKDVELRCDPISGHTALYWYRQSLGQGLEFLIYFQGNSAPDKSGLPSDRFSAERTGGSVSTLTIQRTQQEDSAVYLCASSSLLGAGSNEQFFGPGTRLTVL.

The chain couples TRBV5-1 to TRBJ1-4; 8 nucleotides match TRBD1. The CDR3 runs 15 residues. With V trimmed by 4 bases and J by 7 bases, 9 bases remained unmatched. The germline gives CDR1 SGHRS, CDR2 YFSETQ. This CDR3 reads CASSPQGAIREKLFF. The CDR3 nucleotides read TGCGCCAGCAGCCCGCAGGGGGCGATACGTGAAAAACTGTTTTTT.

This chain uses TRBV19 with TRBJ2-7; D is possibly TRBD1 (5 bases). Germline-derived CDR1 and CDR2 are LNHDA and SQIVND (reference sequence). V lost 6 bases and J lost 2, with 17 bases in between. The CDR3 contains 15 residues. The CDR3 loop reads CASSSPGQGTYEQYF. The DNA of the CDR3 is TGTGCCAGTAGCTCACCAGGGCAGGGTACCTACGAGCAGTACTTC.

The CDR3 sequence: CASRTGARLGYTF. The DNA for the CDR3 is TGTGCCAGCAGGACAGGGGCCCGTCTTGGCTACACCTTC. The V and J genes are TRBV6-5 and TRBJ1-2; 8 bases fit TRBD1. This CDR3 is 13 amino acids long. Germline CDR1 reads MNHEY; CDR2 reads SVGAGI. After removal of 6 bases from V and 7 bases from J, the junction contained 7 bases not matched to a gene.

V gene TRBV25-1 combines with J gene TRBJ1-1; D not certain. This CDR3 comprises 11 residues. Per the germline V gene, CDR1 is MGHDK and CDR2 is SYGVNS. The V gene lost 4 bases and the J gene lost 4 bases, with 4 bases spanning the gap. The CDR3 coding sequence is TGTGCCAGCAGTGCCGTCACTGAAGCTTTCTTT. Amino acids: CASSAVTEAFF.

V usage is TRBV24-1 and J usage is TRBJ1-6; TRBD1 matches at 7 bases. The CDR3 is 16 residues long. Germline V gene data show CDR1 as KGHDR and CDR2 as SFDVKD. The ends lost 3 bases at V and 10 bases at J; junction bases unmatched: 11. Here the CDR3 reads CATSDHRGPPGSPLHF. The CDR3, as DNA: TGTGCCACCAGTGATCACAGGGGACCCCCTGGGTCACCCCTCCACTTT.

The CDR3 DNA follows: TGCAGCGTAGGTGAGGGTGCAACTAATGAAAAACTGTTTTTT. Its protein is CSVGEGATNEKLFF. V gene TRBV29-1 combines with J gene TRBJ1-4; D gene ambiguous. V lost 6 bases, J lost 0 bases, and 11 bases lay in between. CDR1 is SQVTM and CDR2 is ANQGSEA in the germline V gene. The CDR3 totals 14 residues.

The chain employs TRBV19 and TRBJ2-1, with D perhaps matching TRBD2 (5 bases). V was pared by 5 bases and J by 9 bases, with 8 bases between. Germline V gene sequence: CDR1 LNHDA, CDR2 SQIVND (reference sequence). CDR3 length equals 11 residues. The CDR3 sequence: CASSPSSEQFF. The CDR3 DNA reads TGTGCCAGTAGTCCTAGCAGTGAGCAGTTCTTC.

The CDR3 spells CSVEDPWDRGNEQYF. CDR3 DNA: TGCAGCGTTGAAGATCCATGGGACAGGGGCAACGAGCAGTACTTC. This chain joins TRBV29-1 and TRBJ2-7, with 10 bases that match TRBD1. This CDR3 comprises 15 residues. J lost 5 bases, V lost 0 bases, and 7 bases had no gene match. Looked up from germline, CDR1 is SQVTM and CDR2 is ANQGSEA.

The chain recombines TRBV4-2 with TRBJ1-4, with D possibly TRBD1 on 5 matching bases. The V end was cut by 0 bases, the J end by 5 bases, with 19 bases between. This CDR3 comprises 18 residues. Germline assignment: CDR1 LGHNA and CDR2 YNFKEQ. CDR3 protein: CASSQEGPGGTFNEKLFF. The CDR3 bases are TGTGCCAGCAGCCAAGAAGGTCCCGGGGGTACCTTCAATGAAAAACTGTTTTTT.

V gene TRBV18 combines with J gene TRBJ1-2; TRBD1 aligns across 9 bases. V dropped 4 bases and J dropped 2; count of bases not matched to a gene: 8. The CDR3 consists of 16 residues. Germline assignment: CDR1 KGHSH and CDR2 LQKENI. In DNA form, the CDR3 reads TGTGCCAGCTCACAAACTACCGGGACAGGGAACTATGGCTACACCTTC. Translated, it gives CASSQTTGTGNYGYTF.

The chain is built from TRBV19 and TRBJ1-5; the D is unclear. This CDR3 contains 11 residues. Trimming removed 5 bases at V and 5 bases at J, with 4 bases between. Germline values: CDR1 LNHDA, CDR2 SQIVND (reference sequence). The CDR3 protein is CASSADQPQHF. The CDR3 DNA follows: TGTGCCAGTAGTGCAGATCAGCCCCAGCATTTT. Combining the CDR3 with reference TRBV19 and TRBJ1-5 gives the whole variable domain DGGITQSPKYLFRKEGQNVTLSCEQNLNHDAMYWYRQDPGQGLRLIYYSQIVNDFQKGDIAEGYSVSREKKESFPLTVTSAQKNPTAFYLCASSADQPQHFGDGTRLSIL.